The rows below give T cell receptor beta chains drawn from one sample of a study of cytomegalovirus exposure and HLA in healthy donors. The method was immunoSEQ multiplex PCR; TCRdb's version includes in-frame clones alone and lacks a portion of them. Seen here are some 200,000 clones, 82% observed once, and the top ten hold around 6.3%. Sequenced: PBMCs. Receptors were obtained from a woman aged 45-65 years in good health and CMV-seropositive. CDR3s include the opening cysteine and the closing phenylalanine or tryptophan. D genes are given only for firm matches.

v_gene: TRBV6-1
d_gene: NA
len: 13
j_gene: TRBJ2-5
CDR3aa: CASSTTGWETQYF
CDR3nt: TGTGCCAGCAGTACTACAGGGTGGGAGACCCAGTACTTC

v_gene: TRBV5-4
d_gene: TRBD2
len: 15
j_gene: TRBJ2-3
CDR3aa: CASSLRGGVSDTQYF
CDR3nt: TGTGCCAGCAGCTTGCGGGGGGGCGTTTCAGATACGCAGTATTTT

v_gene: TRBV7-3
d_gene: NA
len: 13
j_gene: TRBJ1-1
CDR3aa: CASSPTGNTEAFF
CDR3nt: TGTGCCAGCAGTCCAACAGGGAACACTGAAGCTTTCTTT

v_gene: TRBV5-1
d_gene: TRBD2
len: 15
j_gene: TRBJ2-3
CDR3aa: CASSTSGGAADTQYF
CDR3nt: TGCGCCAGCAGCACCAGCGGGGGGGCCGCAGATACGCAGTATTTT

v_gene: TRBV6-5
d_gene: TRBD2
len: 16
j_gene: TRBJ2-7
CDR3aa: CASSYSRGGGNDEQYF
CDR3nt: TGTGCCAGCAGTTACTCCCGTGGCGGGGGGAACGACGAGCAGTACTTC

v_gene: TRBV28
d_gene: NA
len: 18
j_gene: TRBJ2-1
CDR3aa: CASSPLGAGSMDYNEQFF
CDR3nt: TGTGCCAGCAGCCCCCTGGGGGCAGGGTCCATGGACTACAATGAGCAGTTCTTC

v_gene: TRBV19
d_gene: TRBD1
len: 15
j_gene: TRBJ2-7
CDR3aa: CASSLGGTGYAEQYF
CDR3nt: TGTGCCAGTAGTCTCGGGGGGACAGGGTATGCCGAGCAGTACTTC

v_gene: TRBV7-8
d_gene: TRBD2
len: 14
j_gene: TRBJ2-7
CDR3aa: CASSVSGGSYEQYF
CDR3nt: TGTGCCAGCAGCGTAAGCGGGGGCTCCTACGAGCAGTACTTC

v_gene: TRBV11-3
d_gene: TRBD2
len: 15
j_gene: TRBJ2-1
CDR3aa: CASSLAGTSGSEQFF
CDR3nt: TGTGCCAGCAGCCTAGCCGGGACTAGCGGGAGTGAGCAGTTCTTC

v_gene: TRBV15
d_gene: TRBD1
len: 12
j_gene: TRBJ2-7
CDR3aa: CARGDRDYEQYF
CDR3nt: TGTGCCAGGGGGGACAGGGACTACGAGCAGTACTTC

v_gene: TRBV11-2
d_gene: TRBD1
len: 14
j_gene: TRBJ2-7
CDR3aa: CASSTGTEPYEQYF
CDR3nt: TGTGCCAGCAGCACCGGGACAGAGCCCTACGAGCAGTACTTC

v_gene: TRBV28
d_gene: NA
len: 12
j_gene: TRBJ2-7
CDR3aa: CASSRGGEKQYF
CDR3nt: TGTGCCAGCAGCCGCGGAGGGGAGAAGCAGTACTTC

v_gene: TRBV7-3
d_gene: TRBD1
len: 15
j_gene: TRBJ2-7
CDR3aa: CASSLVGQGNNEQYF
CDR3nt: TGTGCCAGCAGCTTAGTGGGACAGGGGAACAACGAGCAGTACTTC

v_gene: TRBV6-1
d_gene: TRBD1
len: 14
j_gene: TRBJ2-7
CDR3aa: CASHLLPDRNEQYF
CDR3nt: TGTGCCAGCCACTTACTCCCGGACAGGAACGAGCAGTACTTC

v_gene: TRBV5-1
d_gene: TRBD1
len: 20
j_gene: TRBJ2-6
CDR3aa: CASSLEPTGLPFSGANGLTF
CDR3nt: TGCGCCAGCAGCTTAGAACCGACAGGGCTTCCCTTCTCTGGGGCCAACGGCCTGACTTTC

v_gene: TRBV5-4
d_gene: NA
len: 14
j_gene: TRBJ2-3
CDR3aa: CASSLKGGTDTQYF
CDR3nt: TGTGCCAGCAGCTTGAAGGGGGGCACAGATACGCAGTATTTT

v_gene: TRBV6-5
d_gene: NA
len: 14
j_gene: TRBJ1-4
CDR3aa: CASSYAGPNEKLFF
CDR3nt: TGTGCCAGCAGTTACGCAGGGCCTAATGAAAAACTGTTTTTT